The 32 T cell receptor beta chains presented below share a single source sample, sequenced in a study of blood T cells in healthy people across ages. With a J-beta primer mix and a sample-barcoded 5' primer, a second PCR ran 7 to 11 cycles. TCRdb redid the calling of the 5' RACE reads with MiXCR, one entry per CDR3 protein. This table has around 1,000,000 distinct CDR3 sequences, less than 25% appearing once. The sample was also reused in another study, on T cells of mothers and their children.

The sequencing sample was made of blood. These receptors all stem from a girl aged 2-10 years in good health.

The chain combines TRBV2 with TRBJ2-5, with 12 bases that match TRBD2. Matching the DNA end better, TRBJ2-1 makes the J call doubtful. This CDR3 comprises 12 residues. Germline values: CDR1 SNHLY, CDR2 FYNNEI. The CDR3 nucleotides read TGTGCCAGCAGGCTAGCGGGAGGGGAGCAGTTCTTC. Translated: CASRLAGGEQFF.

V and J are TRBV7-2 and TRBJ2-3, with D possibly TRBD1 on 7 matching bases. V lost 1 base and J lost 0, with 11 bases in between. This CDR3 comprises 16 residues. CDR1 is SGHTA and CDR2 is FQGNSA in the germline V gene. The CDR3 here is CASSLGRGLSTDTQYF. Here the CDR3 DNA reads TGTGCCAGCAGCTTAGGGAGGGGGCTTAGCACAGATACGCAGTATTTT.

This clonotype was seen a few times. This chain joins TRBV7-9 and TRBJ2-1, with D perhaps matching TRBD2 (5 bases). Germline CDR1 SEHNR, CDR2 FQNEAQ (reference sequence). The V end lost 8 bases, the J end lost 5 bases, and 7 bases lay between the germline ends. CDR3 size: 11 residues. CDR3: CASLANNEQFF. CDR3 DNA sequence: TGTGCCAGCTTAGCGAACAATGAGCAGTTCTTC.

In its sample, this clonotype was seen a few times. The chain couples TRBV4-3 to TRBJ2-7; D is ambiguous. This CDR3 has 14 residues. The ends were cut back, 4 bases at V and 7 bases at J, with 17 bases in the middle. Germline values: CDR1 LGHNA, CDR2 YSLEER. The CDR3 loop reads CASSPLGRAEEQYF. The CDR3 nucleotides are TGCGCCAGCAGCCCTCTTGGAAGGGCCGAGGAGCAGTACTTC.

In nucleotides, the CDR3 is TGTGCCACCAGCAGCGACGCTAGCGGGCGACTCCAAGAGACCCAGTACTTC. Translating it yields CATSSDASGRLQETQYF. The chain couples TRBV15 to TRBJ2-5; TRBD2 agrees at 8 bases. Looked up from germline, CDR1 is LNHNV and CDR2 is YYDKDF (reference sequence). This CDR3 has 17 residues. J lost 1 base, V lost 3 bases, and 10 bases had no gene match.

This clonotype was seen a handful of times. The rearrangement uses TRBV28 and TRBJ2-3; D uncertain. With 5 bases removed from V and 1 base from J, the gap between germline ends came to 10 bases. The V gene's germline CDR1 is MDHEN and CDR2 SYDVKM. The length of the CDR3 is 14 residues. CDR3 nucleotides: TGTGCCAGCAGTACTTCAGCCCGCACAGATACGCAGTATTTT. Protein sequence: CASSTSARTDTQYF.

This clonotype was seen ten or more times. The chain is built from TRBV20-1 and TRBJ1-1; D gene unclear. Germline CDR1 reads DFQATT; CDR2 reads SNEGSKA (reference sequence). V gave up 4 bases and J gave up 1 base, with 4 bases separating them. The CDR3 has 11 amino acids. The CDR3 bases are TGCAGTGCTATAAAGAACACTGAAGCTTTCTTT. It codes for CSAIKNTEAFF.

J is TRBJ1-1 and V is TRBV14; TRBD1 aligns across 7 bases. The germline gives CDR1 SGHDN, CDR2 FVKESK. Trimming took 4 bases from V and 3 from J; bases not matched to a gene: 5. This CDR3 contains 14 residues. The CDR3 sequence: CASSRDRDYTEAFF. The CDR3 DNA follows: TGTGCCAGCAGCCGGGACAGAGACTACACTGAAGCTTTCTTT. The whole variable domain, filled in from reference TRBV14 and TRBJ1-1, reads EAGVTQFPSHSVIEKGQTVTLRCDPISGHDNLYWYRRVMGKEIKFLLHFVKESKQDESGMPNNRFLAERTGGTYSTLKVQPAELEDSGVYFCASSRDRDYTEAFFGQGTRLTVV.

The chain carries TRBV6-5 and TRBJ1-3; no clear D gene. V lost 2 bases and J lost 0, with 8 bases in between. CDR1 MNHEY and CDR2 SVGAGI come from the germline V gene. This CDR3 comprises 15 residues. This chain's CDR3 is CASSYKGISGNTIYF. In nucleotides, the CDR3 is TGTGCCAGCAGTTACAAGGGTATCTCTGGAAACACCATATATTTT.

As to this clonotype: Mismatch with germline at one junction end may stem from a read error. The CDR3, as DNA: TGTGCCAGCTGTTACTGGATACAGGCACGGGACGGCTACACCTTC. Its protein is CASCYWIQARDGYTF. The chain combines TRBV6-5 with TRBJ1-2; possibly TRBD1 for D (5 bases). Germline values: CDR1 MNHEY, CDR2 SVGAGI. The CDR3 has 15 residues.

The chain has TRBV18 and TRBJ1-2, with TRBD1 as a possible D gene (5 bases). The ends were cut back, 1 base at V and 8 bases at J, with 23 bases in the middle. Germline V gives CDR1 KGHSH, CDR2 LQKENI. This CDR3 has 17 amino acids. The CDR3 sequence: CASSPRSGSPLVNGYTF. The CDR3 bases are TGTGCCAGCTCACCACGATCAGGGTCCCCCTTGGTTAACGGCTACACCTTC. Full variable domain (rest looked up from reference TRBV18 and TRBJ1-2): NAGVMQNPRHLVRRRGQEARLRCSPMKGHSHVYWYRQLPEEGLKFMVYLQKENIIDESGMPKERFSAEFPKEGPSILRIQQVVRGDSAAYFCASSPRSGSPLVNGYTFGSGTRLTVV.

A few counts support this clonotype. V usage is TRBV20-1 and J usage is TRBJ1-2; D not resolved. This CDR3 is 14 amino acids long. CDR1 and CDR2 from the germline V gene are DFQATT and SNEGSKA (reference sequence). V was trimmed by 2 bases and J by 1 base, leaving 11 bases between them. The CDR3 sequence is CSARPGEGNYGYTF. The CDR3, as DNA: TGCAGTGCTAGACCCGGGGAGGGTAACTATGGCTACACCTTC.

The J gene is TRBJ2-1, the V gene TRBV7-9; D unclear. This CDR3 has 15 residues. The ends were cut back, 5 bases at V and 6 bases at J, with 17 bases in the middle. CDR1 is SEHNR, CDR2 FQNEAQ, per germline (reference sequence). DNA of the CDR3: TGTGCCAGCAGCCCGCTGGAGTCCGCCCCCAATGAGCAGTTCTTC. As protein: CASSPLESAPNEQFF.

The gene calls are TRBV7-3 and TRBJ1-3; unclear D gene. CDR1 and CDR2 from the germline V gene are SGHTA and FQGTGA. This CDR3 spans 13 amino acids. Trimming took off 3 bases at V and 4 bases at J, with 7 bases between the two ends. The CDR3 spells CASSFQAGNTIYF. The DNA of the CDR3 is TGTGCCAGCAGCTTTCAGGCAGGAAACACCATATATTTT.

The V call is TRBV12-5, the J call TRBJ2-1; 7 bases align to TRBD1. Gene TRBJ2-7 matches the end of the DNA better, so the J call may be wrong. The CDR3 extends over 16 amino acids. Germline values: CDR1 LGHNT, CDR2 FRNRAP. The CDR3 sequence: CASGFGMEDRPYEQYF. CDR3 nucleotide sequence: TGTGCTAGTGGTTTTGGTATGGAGGACAGGCCCTACGAGCAGTACTTC.

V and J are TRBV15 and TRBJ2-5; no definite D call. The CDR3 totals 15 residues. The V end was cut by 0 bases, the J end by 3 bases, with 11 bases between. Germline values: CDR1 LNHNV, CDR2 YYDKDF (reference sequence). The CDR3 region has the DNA TGTGCCACCAGCAGAGATGGGCAGGCTGAAGAGACCCAGTACTTC. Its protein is CATSRDGQAEETQYF.

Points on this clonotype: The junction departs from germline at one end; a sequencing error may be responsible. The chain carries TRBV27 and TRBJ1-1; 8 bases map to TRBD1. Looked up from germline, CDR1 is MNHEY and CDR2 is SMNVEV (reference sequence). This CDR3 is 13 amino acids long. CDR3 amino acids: CASQGAPGTEPFF. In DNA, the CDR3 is TGTGCCAGCCAGGGGGCGCCGGGAACTGAACCTTTCTTT.

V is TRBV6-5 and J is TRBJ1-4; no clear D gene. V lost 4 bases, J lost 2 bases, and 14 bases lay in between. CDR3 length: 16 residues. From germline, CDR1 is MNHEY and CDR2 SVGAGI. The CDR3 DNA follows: TGTGCCAGCAGTTCGGGGAGTTCGGGGACTAATGAAAAACTGTTTTTT. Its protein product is CASSSGSSGTNEKLFF.

Written as DNA, the CDR3 is TGTGCCATCCGACCAGGGGGCGGCCTAGATACGCAGTATTTT. It specifies CAIRPGGGLDTQYF. The V call is TRBV10-3, the J call TRBJ2-3; 8 positions agree with TRBD1. From germline, CDR1 is ENHRY and CDR2 SYGVKD. This CDR3 is 14 amino acids long. With V trimmed by 8 bases and J by 5 bases, 9 bases remained unmatched.

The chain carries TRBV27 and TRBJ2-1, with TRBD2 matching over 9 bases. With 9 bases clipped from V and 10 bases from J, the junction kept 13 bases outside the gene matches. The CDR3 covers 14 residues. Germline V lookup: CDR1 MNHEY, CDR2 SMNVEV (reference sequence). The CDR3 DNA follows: TGTGCCAGTAGGGTTAGTAGCGGGAGACGCGAGCAGTTCTTC. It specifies CASRVSSGRREQFF.

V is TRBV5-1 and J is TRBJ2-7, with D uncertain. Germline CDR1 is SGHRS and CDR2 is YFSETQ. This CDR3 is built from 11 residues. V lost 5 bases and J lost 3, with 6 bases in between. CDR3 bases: TGCGCCAGCAGGCACGACTACGAGCAGTACTTC. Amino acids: CASRHDYEQYF.

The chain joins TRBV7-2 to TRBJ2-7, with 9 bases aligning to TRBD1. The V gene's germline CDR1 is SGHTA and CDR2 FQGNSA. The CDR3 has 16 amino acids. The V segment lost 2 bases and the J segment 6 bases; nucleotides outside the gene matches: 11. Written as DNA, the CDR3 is TGTGCCAGCAGCTTAATGGGGACAGGGATAATGGGCGAGCAGTACTTC. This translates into CASSLMGTGIMGEQYF.

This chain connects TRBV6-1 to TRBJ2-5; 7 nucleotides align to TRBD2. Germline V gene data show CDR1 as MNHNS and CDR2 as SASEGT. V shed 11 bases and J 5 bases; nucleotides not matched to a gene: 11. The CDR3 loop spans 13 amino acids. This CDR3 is CALRSRGMETQYF. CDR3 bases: TGTGCCCTCCGGTCGCGGGGGATGGAGACCCAGTACTTC.

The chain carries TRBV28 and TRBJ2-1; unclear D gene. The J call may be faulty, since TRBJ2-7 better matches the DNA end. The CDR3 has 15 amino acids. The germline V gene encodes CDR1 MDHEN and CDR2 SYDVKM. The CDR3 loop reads CASSPSRNGRYEQYF. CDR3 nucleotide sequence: TGTGCCAGCAGCCCCTCTCGTAACGGGCGATACGAGCAGTACTTC.

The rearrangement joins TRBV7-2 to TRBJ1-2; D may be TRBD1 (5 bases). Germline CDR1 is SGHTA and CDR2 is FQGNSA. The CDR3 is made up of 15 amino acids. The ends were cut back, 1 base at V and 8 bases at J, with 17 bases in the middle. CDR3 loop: CASSLVTVRGGGYTF. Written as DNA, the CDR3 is TGTGCCAGCAGCTTAGTTACCGTACGGGGCGGCGGCTACACCTTC.

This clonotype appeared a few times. As DNA, the CDR3 is TGTGCCACGGCTCCGGGGGGGGCTGGCAATGAGCAGTTCTTC. It encodes CATAPGGAGNEQFF. The J gene is TRBJ2-1, the V gene TRBV7-2; 8 nucleotides match TRBD2. The CDR3 contains 14 residues. CDR1 SGHTA and CDR2 FQGNSA come from the germline V gene. Germline trimming cut 10 bases from V and 6 bases from J; bases unmatched to any gene: 11.

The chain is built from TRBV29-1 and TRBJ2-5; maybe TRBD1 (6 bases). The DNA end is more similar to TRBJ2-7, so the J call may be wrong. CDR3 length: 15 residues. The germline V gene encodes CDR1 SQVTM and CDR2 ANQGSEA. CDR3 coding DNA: TGCAGTGTTAAAAAGGACAGTGCTTTCTCCTACGAGCAGTACTTC. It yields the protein CSVKKDSAFSYEQYF.

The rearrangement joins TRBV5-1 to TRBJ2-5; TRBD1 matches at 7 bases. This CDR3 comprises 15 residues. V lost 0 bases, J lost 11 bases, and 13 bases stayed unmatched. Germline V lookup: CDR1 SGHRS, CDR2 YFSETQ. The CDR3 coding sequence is TGCGCCAGCAGCTTGGCCTCGACAGGGATTGGGGAGCAGTACTTC. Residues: CASSLASTGIGEQYF.

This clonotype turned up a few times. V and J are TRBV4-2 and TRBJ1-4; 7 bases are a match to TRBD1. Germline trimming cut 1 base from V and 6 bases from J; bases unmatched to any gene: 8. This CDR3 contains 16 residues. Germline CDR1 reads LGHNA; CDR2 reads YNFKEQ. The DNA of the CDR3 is TGTGCCAGCAGCCAAGTGGGGCAGGGGGTTGATGAAAAACTGTTTTTT. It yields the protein CASSQVGQGVDEKLFF.

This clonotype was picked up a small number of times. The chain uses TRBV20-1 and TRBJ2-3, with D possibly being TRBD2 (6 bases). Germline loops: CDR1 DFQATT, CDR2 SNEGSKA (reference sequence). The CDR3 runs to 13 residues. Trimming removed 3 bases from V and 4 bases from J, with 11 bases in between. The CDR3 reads CSARRGTADTQYF. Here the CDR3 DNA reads TGCAGTGCTAGGCGCGGGACGGCAGATACGCAGTATTTT.

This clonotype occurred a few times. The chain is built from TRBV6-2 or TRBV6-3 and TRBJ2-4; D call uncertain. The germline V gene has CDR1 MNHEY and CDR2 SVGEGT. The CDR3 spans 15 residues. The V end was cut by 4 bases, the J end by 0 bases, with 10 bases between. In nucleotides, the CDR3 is TGTGCCAGCAGTTCGGCTTTACTAGCCAAAAACATTCAGTACTTC. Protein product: CASSSALLAKNIQYF.

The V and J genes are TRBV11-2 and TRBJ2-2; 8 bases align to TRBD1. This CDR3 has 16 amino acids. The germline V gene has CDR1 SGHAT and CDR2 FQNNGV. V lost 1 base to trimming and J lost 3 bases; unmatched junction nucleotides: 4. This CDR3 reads CASSLVLQGDTGELFF. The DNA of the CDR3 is TGTGCCAGCAGCTTAGTATTACAGGGGGACACCGGGGAGCTGTTTTTT.